The 21 T cell receptor beta chains presented below share a single source sample, sequenced in a study of T cells in Graves' hyperthyroidism and ophthalmopathy. RNA transcripts were the template for amplifying TCR beta CDR3 regions. First-round RT-PCR with HTBI primers amplified the TCR CDR3 region. TCRdb independently ran MiXCR on the multiplex PCR reads; one entry per CDR3 protein. Of under 700,000 distinct CDR3 sequences detected, around 15% appear once; the ten largest clones hold under 20%. Input material: blood. The origin of the receptors is a woman aged 18-29 years with Graves' hyperthyroidism.

This clonotype was seen many times. The chain carries TRBV6-1 and TRBJ2-7, with 7 bases identical to TRBD1. Per germline, CDR1 MNHNS and CDR2 SASEGT. The CDR3 has 14 residues. V gave up 1 base and J gave up 1 base; unmatched junction bases: 1. The CDR3 DNA reads as TGTGCCAGCAGTGAAGGGGACAGATCCTACGAGCAGTACTTC. It is translated as CASSEGDRSYEQYF.

This clonotype showed up just a few times. The chain is built from TRBV14 and TRBJ1-2, with D possibly TRBD1 on 5 matching bases. The CDR3 consists of 14 residues. Per germline, CDR1 SGHDN and CDR2 FVKESK. V was pared by 4 bases and J by 5 bases, with 14 bases between. The CDR3 here is CASSRQGFPYGYTF. The CDR3 DNA is TGTGCCAGCAGCCGCCAGGGATTCCCTTATGGCTACACCTTC.

This clonotype was seen a handful of times. The chain joins TRBV7-8 to TRBJ1-4; possible D gene TRBD1, 5 bases. The CDR3 contains 14 residues. Trimming removed 7 bases at V and 0 bases at J, with 9 bases between. Germline V lookup: CDR1 SGHVS, CDR2 FQNEAQ. CDR3 nucleotides: TGTGCCAGCACCAGGGCTGCAACTAATGAAAAACTGTTTTTT. Protein product: CASTRAATNEKLFF. The full variable domain, its missing parts supplied by reference TRBV7-8 and TRBJ1-4, is GAGVSQSPRYKVAKRGQDVALRCDPISGHVSLFWYQQALGQGPEFLTYFQNEAQLDKSGLPSDRFFAERPEGSVSTLKIQRTQQEDSAVYLCASTRAATNEKLFFGSGTQLSVL.

This clonotype was counted a few times. This chain connects TRBV19 to TRBJ2-7; 10 bases line up with TRBD1. Germline V lookup: CDR1 LNHDA, CDR2 SQIVND (reference sequence). The CDR3 has 15 residues. Trimming cost V 6 bases and J 5 bases; bases outside gene matches: 10. The CDR3 sequence is CASRPRGQGIHEQYF. The CDR3 DNA reads as TGTGCCAGTAGACCCCGGGGACAGGGGATACACGAGCAGTACTTC.

This clonotype appeared many times. The genes are TRBV7-2 and TRBJ2-7, with 8 bases lining up with TRBD2. This CDR3 region has 15 residues. The V gene's germline CDR1 is SGHTA and CDR2 FQGNSA. V was pared by 1 base and J by 0 bases, with 2 bases of the junction left unmatched. The CDR3 DNA reads TGTGCCAGCAGCTTAGGGCTAGCGGGCTCCTACGAGCAGTACTTC. Amino acid sequence: CASSLGLAGSYEQYF.

This clonotype appeared many times. J is TRBJ2-3 and V is TRBV12-3 or TRBV12-4, with 9 bases that match TRBD2. V shed 3 bases, J shed 0 bases, and the junction held 4 bases outside the gene matches. This CDR3 comprises 16 residues. CDR3 sequence: CASSFHLAGSTDTQYF. The CDR3 DNA sequence: TGTGCCAGCAGTTTCCATCTAGCGGGGAGCACAGATACGCAGTATTTT.

The rearrangement uses TRBV7-8 and TRBJ1-6; no clear D gene. Germline CDR1 SGHVS, CDR2 FQNEAQ. The V end lost 1 base, the J end lost 6 bases, and 7 bases lay between the germline ends. The CDR3 covers 14 residues. The CDR3 region is CASSLVRPNSPLHF. The CDR3 DNA is TGTGCCAGCAGCTTAGTCAGGCCTAATTCACCCCTCCACTTT.

This chain uses TRBV5-5 with TRBJ1-2; D is perhaps TRBD1 (5 bases). The V end was cut by 4 bases, the J end by 7 bases, with 26 bases between. The CDR3 has 17 amino acids. The germline V gene encodes CDR1 SGHKS and CDR2 YYEKEE (reference sequence). For the CDR3, the DNA is TGTGCCAGCAGCAGAGCCCCACAGGACTGGGAGGCTCGTGGCTACACCTTC. As protein: CASSRAPQDWEARGYTF.

This clonotype was seen repeatedly, ten times or more. The chain combines TRBV20-1 with TRBJ2-7, with TRBD2 identical over 10 bases. Germline-derived CDR1 and CDR2 are DFQATT and SNEGSKA (reference sequence). V was pared by 5 bases and J by 3 bases, with 7 bases of the junction left unmatched. This CDR3 contains 14 residues. The CDR3 loop is CSALPGLANYEQYF. CDR3 DNA sequence: TGCAGTGCTCTTCCGGGACTAGCGAACTACGAGCAGTACTTC.

A few counts support this clonotype. The chain links TRBV11-2 to TRBJ2-2, with 9 bases that match TRBD2. V was pared by 1 base and J by 0 bases, with 6 bases of the junction left unmatched. CDR1 is SGHAT, CDR2 FQNNGV, per germline. The CDR3 sequence is 18 residues long. The CDR3 spells CASSLAFQRGANTGELFF. The DNA of the CDR3 is TGTGCCAGCAGCTTAGCTTTCCAGCGGGGGGCGAACACCGGGGAGCTGTTTTTT.

The genes are TRBV5-6 and TRBJ2-5; D is possibly TRBD1 or TRBD2 (6 bases each). The CDR3 has 17 amino acids. Germline V gene lookup returns CDR1 SGHDT and CDR2 YYEEEE. Deletions cut 0 bases from V and 2 bases from J, with 17 bases between. CDR3 coding DNA: TGTGCCAGCAGCTTGGGTTTTTACGGGGGCTTACAAGAGACCCAGTACTTC. It yields the protein CASSLGFYGGLQETQYF.

This clonotype has a handful of counts. J is TRBJ1-6 and V is TRBV7-2; D might be TRBD1 (6 bases). From germline, CDR1 is SGHTA and CDR2 FQGNSA. The V end lost 1 base, the J end lost 13 bases, and 8 bases lay between the germline ends. CDR3 length equals 12 residues. CDR3 nucleotides: TGTGCCAGCAGCTTAGGCAGGGGCCCCCTCCACTTT. It encodes CASSLGRGPLHF. The full variable domain, completed using reference TRBV7-2 and TRBJ1-6, is GAGVSQSPSNKVTEKGKDVELRCDPISGHTALYWYRQSLGQGLEFLIYFQGNSAPDKSGLPSDRFSAERTGGSVSTLTIQRTQQEDSAVYLCASSLGRGPLHFGNGTRLTVT.

The chain has TRBV18 and TRBJ1-6; TRBD1 might be the D (5 bases). Trimming stripped 0 bases from V and 9 bases from J, with 9 bases between. This CDR3 spans 14 amino acids. Germline V CDR1 and CDR2: KGHSH, LQKENI. DNA for the CDR3: TGTGCCAGCTCACCACCGGGGGGGAGTTCACCCCTCCACTTT. Protein sequence: CASSPPGGSSPLHF.

V usage is TRBV2 and J usage is TRBJ1-1; D unresolved. CDR1 and CDR2 from the germline V gene are SNHLY and FYNNEI. This CDR3 has 13 residues. The ends were cut back, 4 bases at V and 4 bases at J, with 10 bases in the middle. The CDR3 DNA follows: TGTGCCAGCAGTGCGGGGTGGGGCACTGAAGCTTTCTTT. Translating it yields CASSAGWGTEAFF.

This clonotype appeared a few times. An end of the junction does not agree with germline; a read error may underlie this. The gene calls are TRBV7-7 and TRBJ2-1; 8 bases are shared with TRBD2. CDR1 is SSHAT and CDR2 is FNYEAQ in the germline V gene (reference sequence). This CDR3 is built from 17 residues. CDR3 in DNA: TGTGCTAGCAGCAAAGAGCTCCCAGCGGGGGACCACAATGAGCAGTTCTTC. Translation gives CASSKELPAGDHNEQFF.

This clonotype was counted between two and nine times. This sequence joins TRBV7-3 and TRBJ2-3; D unresolved. The V end lost 5 bases, the J end lost 7 bases, and 13 bases lay between the germline ends. The CDR3 totals 13 residues. Germline assignment: CDR1 SGHTA and CDR2 FQGTGA. The CDR3 DNA reads as TGTGCCAGCAGCCCGGCCCGCACTAATACGCAGTATTTT. This sequence encodes CASSPARTNTQYF. Full variable domain (remainder filled in from reference TRBV7-3 and TRBJ2-3): GAGVSQTPSNKVTEKGKYVELRCDPISGHTALYWYRQSLGQGPEFLIYFQGTGAADDSGLPNDRFFAVRPEGSVSTLKIQRTERGDSAVYLCASSPARTNTQYFGPGTRLTVL.

Notes on this clonotype: At one end, the junction sequence differs from germline, possibly due to a read error. This sequence joins TRBV18 and TRBJ2-7, with TRBD2 identical over 8 bases. The V gene's germline CDR1 is KGHSH and CDR2 LQKENI. CDR3 length: 13 residues. The CDR3 protein is CASSYGRAYEQCF. The DNA of the CDR3 is TGTGCCAGCTCATACGGGAGGGCCTACGAGCAGTGCTTC.

The V gene is TRBV15, the J gene TRBJ2-5; D is undetermined. Germline V gene sequence: CDR1 LNHNV, CDR2 YYDKDF (reference sequence). CDR3 length: 13 amino acids. Trimming cost V 0 bases and J 7 bases, with 9 bases left between them. The CDR3 region has the DNA TGTGCCACCAGCAGAGAGCCCTCCGGGACCCAGTACTTC. Residues: CATSREPSGTQYF.

This chain joins TRBV10-1 and TRBJ2-7; 9 bases line up with TRBD2. The germline gives CDR1 WNHNN, CDR2 SYGVQD (reference sequence). There are 15 residues in the CDR3. The V and J ends lost 3 bases and 2 bases, in that order; junction bases with no gene match: 5. Here the CDR3 DNA reads TGCGCCAGCAGTGATTTAGCGGGGGAAACCTACGAGCAGTACTTC. This codes for CASSDLAGETYEQYF.

V is TRBV20-1 and J is TRBJ2-3; 8 nucleotides agree with TRBD2. Germline lookup yields CDR1 DFQATT and CDR2 SNEGSKA (reference sequence). The V and J ends lost 0 bases and 4 bases, in that order; junction bases with no gene match: 6. CDR3 size: 15 residues. CDR3 bases: TGCAGTGCTAGAGATGGGTCGGGAGGGTCAGATACGCAGTATTTT. It encodes CSARDGSGGSDTQYF.

The chain uses TRBV20-1 and TRBJ1-2, with 8 bases fitting TRBD1. J gave up 7 bases and V 3 bases, and 7 bases lay outside the gene matches. Germline V gives CDR1 DFQATT, CDR2 SNEGSKA (reference sequence). The CDR3 is 13 residues long. The CDR3, as DNA: TGCAGTGCTAGGCCCGGCAGGGGGCCTGGCTACACCTTC. It yields the protein CSARPGRGPGYTF.